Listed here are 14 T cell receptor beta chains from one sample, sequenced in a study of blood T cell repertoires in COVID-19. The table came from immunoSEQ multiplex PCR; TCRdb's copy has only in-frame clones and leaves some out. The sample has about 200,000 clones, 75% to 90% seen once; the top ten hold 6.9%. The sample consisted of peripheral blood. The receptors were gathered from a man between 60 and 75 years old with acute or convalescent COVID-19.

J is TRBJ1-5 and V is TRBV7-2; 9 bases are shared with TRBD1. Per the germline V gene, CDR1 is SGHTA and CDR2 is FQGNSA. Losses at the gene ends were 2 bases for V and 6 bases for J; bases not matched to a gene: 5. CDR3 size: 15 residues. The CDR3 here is CASSLNRGLSQPQHF. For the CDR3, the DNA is TGTGCCAGCAGCTTAAACAGGGGGCTAAGTCAGCCCCAGCATTTT.

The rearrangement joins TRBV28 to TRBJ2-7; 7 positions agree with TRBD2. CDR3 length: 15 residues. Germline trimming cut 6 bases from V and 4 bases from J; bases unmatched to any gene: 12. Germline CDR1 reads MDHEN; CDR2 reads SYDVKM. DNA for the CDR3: TGTGCCAGCAGCCAGGCGGGGGTTCGGCCTTACGAGCAGTACTTC. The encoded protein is CASSQAGVRPYEQYF. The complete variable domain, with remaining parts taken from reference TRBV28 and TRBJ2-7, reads DVKVTQSSRYLVKRTGEKVFLECVQDMDHENMFWYRQDPGLGLRLIYFSYDVKMKEKGDIPEGYSVSREKKERFSLILESASTNQTSMYLCASSQAGVRPYEQYFGPGTRLTVT.

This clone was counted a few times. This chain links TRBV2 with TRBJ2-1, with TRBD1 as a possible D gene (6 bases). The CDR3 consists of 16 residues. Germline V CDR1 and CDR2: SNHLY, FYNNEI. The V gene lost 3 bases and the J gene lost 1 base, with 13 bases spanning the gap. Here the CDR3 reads CASSDRGGKSYNEQFF. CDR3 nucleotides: TGTGCCAGCAGTGACAGGGGCGGAAAATCCTACAATGAGCAGTTCTTC.

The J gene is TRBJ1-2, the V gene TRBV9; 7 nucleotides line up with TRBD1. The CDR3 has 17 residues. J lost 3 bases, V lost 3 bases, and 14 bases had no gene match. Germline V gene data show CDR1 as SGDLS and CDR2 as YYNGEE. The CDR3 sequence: CASSENRGKLPDYGYTF. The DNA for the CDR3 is TGTGCCAGCAGCGAGAACAGGGGAAAACTGCCTGACTATGGCTACACCTTC.

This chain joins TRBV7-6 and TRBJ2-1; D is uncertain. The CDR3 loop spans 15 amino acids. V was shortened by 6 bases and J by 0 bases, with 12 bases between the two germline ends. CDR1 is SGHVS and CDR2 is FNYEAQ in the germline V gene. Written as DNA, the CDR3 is TGTGCCAGCAGTTTGTACTCCCACTCCTACAATGAGCAGTTCTTC. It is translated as CASSLYSHSYNEQFF.

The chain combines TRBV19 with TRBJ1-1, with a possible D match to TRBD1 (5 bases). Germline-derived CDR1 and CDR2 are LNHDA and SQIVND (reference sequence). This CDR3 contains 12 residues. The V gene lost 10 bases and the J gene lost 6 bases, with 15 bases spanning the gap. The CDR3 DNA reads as TGTGCCACGGGCGGGGGGGTCCCTGAAGCTTTCTTT. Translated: CATGGGVPEAFF.

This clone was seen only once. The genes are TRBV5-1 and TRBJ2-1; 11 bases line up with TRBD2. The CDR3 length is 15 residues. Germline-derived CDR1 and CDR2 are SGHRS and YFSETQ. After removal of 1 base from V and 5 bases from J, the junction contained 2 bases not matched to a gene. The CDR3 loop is CASSLRLAGHNEQFF. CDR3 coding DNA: TGCGCCAGCAGCTTGAGACTAGCGGGGCACAATGAGCAGTTCTTC.

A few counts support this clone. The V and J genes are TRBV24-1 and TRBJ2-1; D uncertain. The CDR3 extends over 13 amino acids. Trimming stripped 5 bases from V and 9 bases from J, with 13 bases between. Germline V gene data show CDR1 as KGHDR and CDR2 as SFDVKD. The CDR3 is CATSAQGWSEQFF. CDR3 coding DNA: TGTGCCACCAGTGCCCAAGGTTGGAGTGAGCAGTTCTTC.

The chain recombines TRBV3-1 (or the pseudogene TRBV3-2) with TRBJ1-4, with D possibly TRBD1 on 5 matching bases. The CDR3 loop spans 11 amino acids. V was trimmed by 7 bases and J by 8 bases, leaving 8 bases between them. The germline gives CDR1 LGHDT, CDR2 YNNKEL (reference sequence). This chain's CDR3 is CASKGREKLFF. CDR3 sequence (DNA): TGTGCCAGCAAGGGGAGGGAAAAACTGTTTTTT.

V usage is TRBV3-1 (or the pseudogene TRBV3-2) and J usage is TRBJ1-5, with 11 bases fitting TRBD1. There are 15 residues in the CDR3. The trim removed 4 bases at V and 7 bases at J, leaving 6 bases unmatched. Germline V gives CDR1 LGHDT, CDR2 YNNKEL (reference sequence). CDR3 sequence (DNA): TGTGCCAGCAGCCTGGGGACAGGGGGTCTCCAGCCCCAGCATTTT. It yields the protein CASSLGTGGLQPQHF.

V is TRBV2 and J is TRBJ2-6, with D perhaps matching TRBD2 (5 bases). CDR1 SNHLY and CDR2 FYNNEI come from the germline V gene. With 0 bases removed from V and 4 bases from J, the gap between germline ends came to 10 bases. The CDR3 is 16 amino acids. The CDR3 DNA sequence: TGTGCCAGCAGTGAAGCACGAGGGCCAGGGGCCAACGTCCTGACTTTC. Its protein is CASSEARGPGANVLTF.

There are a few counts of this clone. The CDR3 DNA reads as TGTGCCAGTAGTATGGGACAGGCTCAAGAGACCCAGTACTTC. Protein: CASSMGQAQETQYF. V and J are TRBV19 and TRBJ2-5; TRBD1 agrees at 8 bases. From germline, CDR1 is LNHDA and CDR2 SQIVND (reference sequence). With V trimmed by 3 bases and J by 2 bases, 2 bases remained unmatched. The CDR3 totals 14 residues.

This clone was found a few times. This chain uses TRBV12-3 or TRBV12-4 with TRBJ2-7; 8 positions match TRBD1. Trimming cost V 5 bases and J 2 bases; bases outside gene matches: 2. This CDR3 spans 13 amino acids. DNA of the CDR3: TGTGCCAGCAGTCCCAGGGGGCCCTACGAGCAGTACTTC. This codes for CASSPRGPYEQYF.

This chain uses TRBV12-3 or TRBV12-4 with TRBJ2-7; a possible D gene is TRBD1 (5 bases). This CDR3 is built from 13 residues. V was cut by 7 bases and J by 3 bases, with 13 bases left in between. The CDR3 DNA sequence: TGTGCCAGCACCGTCGACAGAATCTACGAGCAGTACTTC. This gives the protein CASTVDRIYEQYF.